These T cell receptor beta chains were read from a single sample in a study of T cells after yellow fever vaccination. Each CDR3 protein gets one entry after TCRdb re-called the 5' RACE reads with MiXCR. The repertoire holds about 630,000 distinct CDR3 sequences, with approximately 13% as singletons. This sample comprised PBMCs, obtained on the day of the yellow fever booster vaccination. The origin of the receptors is a man under 40 who received the YFV17D yellow fever vaccine. CDR3s include the opening cysteine and the closing phenylalanine or tryptophan. The order of the fields is D gene, J gene, clone size, CDR3 length, V gene, CDR3 DNA, CDR3 protein. The D gene is left open where the match is weak. Clone size appears in some rows only: once, few, many, or a class for an expanded clone.

TRBD2,TRBJ2-5,many,14,TRBV12-3/TRBV12-4,TGTGCCAGCAGTTTTAGCGGGAGCCCAGAGACCCAGTACTTC,CASSFSGSPETQYF
TRBD2,TRBJ2-5,.,15,TRBV7-2,TGTGCCAGCAGCTTATCTGGGCTAGCGGGGGAGACCCAGTACTTC,CASSLSGLAGETQYF
TRBD1,TRBJ1-5,.,16,TRBV28,TGTGCCATCTCCCCATGGAAACAGGGGCCTTATCAGCCCCAGCATTTT,CAISPWKQGPYQPQHF
.,TRBJ2-2,few,15,TRBV11-2,TGTGCCAGCAGCCCAGGACCATGGAACACCGGGGAGCTGTTTTTT,CASSPGPWNTGELFF
.,TRBJ1-1,few,11,TRBV12-3/TRBV12-4,TGTGCCAGCAGGGCCTCCCTCCCCGCTTTCTTT,CASRASLPAFF
.,TRBJ2-7,few,16,TRBV4-2,TGTGCCAGCAGCCAAGTTCCCCGCGGAGGCGCCTACGAGCAGTACTTC,CASSQVPRGGAYEQYF
TRBD2,TRBJ2-1,.,15,TRBV27,TGTGCCAGCAGTTTGCGCCGGACTAGTTCTGGAGTGGTGTTCTTC,CASSLRRTSSGVVFF
.,TRBJ2-3,.,15,TRBV20-1,TGCAGTGCTAGGGGTTGGGGGCGGAACACAGATACGCAGTATTTT,CSARGWGRNTDTQYF
.,TRBJ1-1,few,13,TRBV6-2/TRBV6-3,TGTGCCAGCAGCGAACGGTCCTCCCGAAGAGCTTTCTTT,CASSERSSRRAFF
.,TRBJ2-2,many,15,TRBV2,TGTGCCAGCAGTGACATCGGGATAAACACCGGGGAGCTGTTTTTT,CASSDIGINTGELFF
TRBD1,TRBJ1-5,few,19,TRBV5-6,TGTGCCAGCAGCGAAACAGGGGGCGAGATAGGCTACAACAATCAGCCCCAGCATTTT,CASSETGGEIGYNNQPQHF
.,TRBJ2-7,once,14,TRBV5-6,TGTGCCAGCAGCTTGGGTCAGACGTACTACGAGCAGTACTTC,CASSLGQTYYEQYF
.,TRBJ2-1,many,15,TRBV4-2,TGTGCCAGCATTCCAGCAGGAGCAGCCGCCGGTGAGCAGTTCTTC,CASIPAGAAAGEQFF
.,TRBJ2-1,few,16,TRBV2,TGTGCCAGCAGTGACCCCCGGCGGGTGGACTACAATGAGCAGTTCTTC,CASSDPRRVDYNEQFF
.,TRBJ1-2,.,13,TRBV9,TGTGCCAGCACGGGTTTGGGCAGGGATGCCTACACCTTC,CASTGLGRDAYTF
.,TRBJ1-4,.,15,TRBV7-6,TGTGCCAGCAGCTTAGAAGGAGGCAGGATCGAAAAACTGTTTTTT,CASSLEGGRIEKLFF
.,TRBJ1-1,.,14,TRBV5-6,TGTGCCAGCTGCTTAGGACAGTTAAACACTGAAGCTTTCTTT,CASCLGQLNTEAFF
.,TRBJ1-5,many,14,TRBV18,TGTGCCAGCAGCCCGGGACGGGAAAATCAGCCCCAGCATTTT,CASSPGRENQPQHF
.,TRBJ2-3,.,12,TRBV29-1,TGCAGCGTTGCGGAGGCGGCAGATACGCAGTATTTT,CSVAEAADTQYF
.,TRBJ1-5,once,12,TRBV29-1,TGCAGCGCCGGGGGTATCAATCAGCCCCAGCATTTT,CSAGGINQPQHF
.,TRBJ2-5,few,16,TRBV4-2,TGTGCCAGCAGCCAAGAAGGGCAATCGCGGGGAGAGACCCAGTACTTC,CASSQEGQSRGETQYF
TRBD1,TRBJ1-3,.,16,TRBV7-2,TGTGCCAGCAGCGCGGTTGGGACAGGGGGGAGAAACACCATATATTTT,CASSAVGTGGRNTIYF
.,TRBJ2-3,few,12,TRBV29-1,TGCAGCGTTCTCTTATTCACAGATACGCAGTATTTT,CSVLLFTDTQYF
.,TRBJ2-3,.,14,TRBV24-1,TGTGCCAACACCTGGGGGAATTCGGTAGATACGCAGTATTTT,CANTWGNSVDTQYF
.,TRBJ2-1,few,11,TRBV7-9,TGTGCCCTTTACTGGGGGAATGAGCAGTTCTTC,CALYWGNEQFF
.,TRBJ2-7,.,13,TRBV29-1,TGCAGCGTTTTAGGTGGATTGTCCTACGAGCAGTACTTC,CSVLGGLSYEQYF
.,TRBJ2-7,few,13,TRBV29-1,TGCAGCGTTTCCGGGCCCACCGTCTACGAGCAGTACTTC,CSVSGPTVYEQYF
.,TRBJ2-1,.,13,TRBV12-3/TRBV12-4,TGTGCCAGCAGTTTATGGGGCTCGGATGAGCCGTTCTTC,CASSLWGSDEPFF
.,TRBJ2-3,few,14,TRBV11-3,TGTGCCAGCAGCGGGCTCGCCGGAACAGATACGCAGTATTTT,CASSGLAGTDTQYF
.,TRBJ2-7,few,12,TRBV6-4,TGTGCCAGCAGTGAAGGGGACTGCGAGCAGTACTTC,CASSEGDCEQYF
.,TRBJ2-5,few,11,TRBV3-1,TGTGCCAGCAGCCCCAGGGGGACCCAGTACTTC,CASSPRGTQYF
TRBD2,TRBJ2-2,few,15,TRBV10-2,TGCGCCAGCACCCTAGCGGGAGGGAACACCGGGGAGCTGTTTTTT,CASTLAGGNTGELFF
.,TRBJ1-2,.,13,TRBV20-1,TGCAGTGCCCCCACCGTCGATTTGAAGGGCTACACCTTC,CSAPTVDLKGYTF
TRBD1,TRBJ2-2,.,15,TRBV4-1,TGCGCCAGCAGCCAGGGACAGGGGGTTACGGGGGAGCTGTTTTTT,CASSQGQGVTGELFF
TRBD2,TRBJ2-1,many,15,TRBV6-1,TGTGCCAGCAATACTTTAGCGGGAGGAGACAATGAGCAGTTCTTC,CASNTLAGGDNEQFF
TRBD1,TRBJ1-2,.,17,TRBV19,TGTGCCAGTAGCACCGGGACAGGGACTCCCATTCACTATGGCTACACCTTC,CASSTGTGTPIHYGYTF
.,TRBJ1-2,few,12,TRBV7-2,TGTGCCAGCAGCTTGGCAGGCCCAGGCTACACCTTC,CASSLAGPGYTF
.,TRBJ1-5,few,15,TRBV7-3,TGTGCCAGCAGCTTGCCACTCGGGGCTAATCAGCCCCAGCATTTT,CASSLPLGANQPQHF
.,TRBJ2-7,few,12,TRBV7-6,TGTGCCAGCAACGAGGGGGGAATGAAGCAGTACTTC,CASNEGGMKQYF
.,TRBJ1-1,.,13,TRBV20-1,TGCAGTGCTAGAGGGGACACGAACACTGAAGCTTTCTTT,CSARGDTNTEAFF
.,TRBJ2-3,.,13,TRBV7-2,TGTGCCAGCAGCACCTGGCCCAGGGATACGCAGTATTTT,CASSTWPRDTQYF
TRBD1,TRBJ2-2,few,15,TRBV5-1,TGCGCCAGCAGCCCGGGGACAGCCGACACCGGGGAGCTGTTTTTT,CASSPGTADTGELFF
.,TRBJ1-1,.,13,TRBV7-3,TGTGCCAGCAGCGGAGGGGGGTACACTGAAGCTTTCTTT,CASSGGGYTEAFF
.,TRBJ2-3,.,11,TRBV20-1,TGCAGTGTGCTCAGCGGGGATACGCAGTATTTT,CSVLSGDTQYF
.,TRBJ1-5,few,14,TRBV12-3/TRBV12-4,TGTGCCAGCAGTCAATCCTGGGGCAATCAGCCCCAGCATTTT,CASSQSWGNQPQHF
.,TRBJ2-5,few,14,TRBV5-1,TGCGCCAGCAGCTTGGCACAACTACAAGAGACCCAGTACTTC,CASSLAQLQETQYF
.,TRBJ2-5,few,14,TRBV7-6,TGTGCCAGCAGCTTATCCGGAGCCCAAGAGACCCAGTACTTC,CASSLSGAQETQYF
TRBD2,TRBJ2-1,few,18,TRBV7-3,TGTGCCAGCAGCCCTGGCCTAGCGGGAGGGCCCTCTTACAATGAGCAGTTCTTC,CASSPGLAGGPSYNEQFF
.,TRBJ1-2,once,13,TRBV25-1,TGTGCCAGCAGGTCAGGGACGGACTATGGCTACACCTTC,CASRSGTDYGYTF
.,TRBJ2-3,.,16,TRBV7-2,TGTGCCAGCAGCTTAGCGGCAGGGAATGTGGGGGATACGCAGTATTTT,CASSLAAGNVGDTQYF
TRBD2,TRBJ2-5,.,18,TRBV5-5,TGTGCCAGCAGCGGAGACAAGGCTAGCGGGAACAGATTCGAGACCCAGTACTTC,CASSGDKASGNRFETQYF
.,TRBJ2-1,few,14,TRBV30,TGTGCCTGGAGAACTGGACCTTTCTACAATGAGCAGTTCTTC,CAWRTGPFYNEQFF
.,TRBJ2-7,.,15,TRBV5-1,TGCGCCAGCAGCTTGGATTCCACAAGCTCCTACGAGCAGTACTTC,CASSLDSTSSYEQYF
.,TRBJ2-3,.,16,TRBV6-2/TRBV6-3,TGTGCCAGCCGCTCCGCCGGCCGAAAAGGAGCAGATACGCAGTATTTT,CASRSAGRKGADTQYF
TRBD2,TRBJ2-7,few,16,TRBV27,TGTGCCACCAAAGGGGAGGGAGGGGCCTTCCCCTACGAGCAGTACTTC,CATKGEGGAFPYEQYF
TRBD2,TRBJ2-1,once,14,TRBV7-2,TGTGCCAGCAGCCCTGCTAGCGGTTACAATGAGCAGTTCTTC,CASSPASGYNEQFF
TRBD1,TRBJ2-3,few,14,TRBV7-9,TGTGCCAGCAGCAAAATCGGGACAGTCCTTACGCAGTATTTT,CASSKIGTVLTQYF
TRBD1,TRBJ2-4,many,17,TRBV28,TGTGCCAGCAGTCATGGTACCCCCGGGACAGGCCGGGACATTCAGTACTTC,CASSHGTPGTGRDIQYF
TRBD1,TRBJ1-2,few,14,TRBV5-1,TGCGCCAGCAGCACCGGGGACAGGGAGTATGGCTACACCTTC,CASSTGDREYGYTF